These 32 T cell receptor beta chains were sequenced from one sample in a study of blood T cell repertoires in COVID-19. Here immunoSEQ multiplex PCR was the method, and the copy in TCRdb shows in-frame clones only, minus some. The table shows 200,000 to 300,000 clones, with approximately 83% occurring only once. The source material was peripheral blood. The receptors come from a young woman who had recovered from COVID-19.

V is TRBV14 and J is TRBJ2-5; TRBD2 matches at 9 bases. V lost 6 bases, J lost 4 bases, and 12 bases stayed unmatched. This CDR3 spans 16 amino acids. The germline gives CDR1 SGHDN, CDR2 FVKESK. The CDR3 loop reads CASSPYSGSSRETQYF. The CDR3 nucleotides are TGTGCCAGCAGTCCCTATAGCGGGAGCAGCAGAGAGACCCAGTACTTC.

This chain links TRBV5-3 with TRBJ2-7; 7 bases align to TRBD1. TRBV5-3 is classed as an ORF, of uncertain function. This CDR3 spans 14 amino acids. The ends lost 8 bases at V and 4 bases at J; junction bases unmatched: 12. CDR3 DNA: TGTGCCAGCTTACCAGGGGGTTCAGGGTACGAGCAGTACTTC. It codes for CASLPGGSGYEQYF.

This CDR3 is CASSIQPRGEQFF. The CDR3 DNA is TGTGCCAGCAGCATCCAGCCCCGAGGTGAGCAGTTCTTC. This chain connects TRBV13 to TRBJ2-1; no definite D call. The V gene lost 5 bases and the J gene lost 9 bases, with 14 bases spanning the gap. This CDR3 contains 13 residues. Germline CDR1 is PRHDT and CDR2 is FYEKMQ (reference sequence).

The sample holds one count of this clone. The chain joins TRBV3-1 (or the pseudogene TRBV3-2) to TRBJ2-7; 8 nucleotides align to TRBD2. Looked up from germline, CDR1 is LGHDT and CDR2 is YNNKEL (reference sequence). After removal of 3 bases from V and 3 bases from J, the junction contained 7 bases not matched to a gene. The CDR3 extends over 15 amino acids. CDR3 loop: CASSHSGTSGYEQYF. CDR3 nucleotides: TGTGCCAGCAGCCACTCCGGGACTAGTGGCTACGAGCAGTACTTC.

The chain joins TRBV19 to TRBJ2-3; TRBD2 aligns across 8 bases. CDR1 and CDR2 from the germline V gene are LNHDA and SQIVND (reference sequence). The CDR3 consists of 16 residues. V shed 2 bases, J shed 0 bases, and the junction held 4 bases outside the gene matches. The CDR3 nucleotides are TGTGCCAGTAGTATATCTGCGGGGGGAAGCACAGATACGCAGTATTTT. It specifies CASSISAGGSTDTQYF.

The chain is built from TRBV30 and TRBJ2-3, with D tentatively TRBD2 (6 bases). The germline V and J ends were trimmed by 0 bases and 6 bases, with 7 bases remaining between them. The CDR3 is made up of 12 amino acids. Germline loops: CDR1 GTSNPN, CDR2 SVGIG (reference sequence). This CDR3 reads CAWSVRGDTQYF. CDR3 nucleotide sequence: TGTGCCTGGAGTGTTCGGGGGGATACGCAGTATTTT.

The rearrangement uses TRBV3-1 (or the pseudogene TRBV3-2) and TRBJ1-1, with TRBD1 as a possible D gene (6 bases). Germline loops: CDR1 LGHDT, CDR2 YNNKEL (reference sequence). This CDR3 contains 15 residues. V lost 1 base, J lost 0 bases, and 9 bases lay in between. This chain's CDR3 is CASSQGWDMNTEAFF. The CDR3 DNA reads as TGTGCCAGCAGCCAAGGGTGGGACATGAACACTGAAGCTTTCTTT.

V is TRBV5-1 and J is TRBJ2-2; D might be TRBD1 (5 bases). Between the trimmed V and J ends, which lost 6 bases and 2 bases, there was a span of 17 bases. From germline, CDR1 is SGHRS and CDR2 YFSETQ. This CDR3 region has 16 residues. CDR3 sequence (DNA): TGCGCCAGCACTTGGCTGACAGTCGGAAACACCGGGGAGCTGTTTTTT. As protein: CASTWLTVGNTGELFF.

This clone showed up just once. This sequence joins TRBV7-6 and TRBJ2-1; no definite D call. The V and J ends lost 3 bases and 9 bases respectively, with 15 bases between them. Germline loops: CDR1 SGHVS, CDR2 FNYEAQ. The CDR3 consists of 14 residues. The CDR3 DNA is TGTGCCAGCAGCTTCTCAGGTCCAGGTAGTGAGCAGTTCTTC. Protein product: CASSFSGPGSEQFF.

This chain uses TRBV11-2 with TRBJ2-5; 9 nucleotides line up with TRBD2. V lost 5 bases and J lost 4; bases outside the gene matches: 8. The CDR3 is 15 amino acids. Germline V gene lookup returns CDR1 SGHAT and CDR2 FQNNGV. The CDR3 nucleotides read TGTGCCAGCAGCGACAAGCGGGGGGCGGGAGAGACCCAGTACTTC. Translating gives CASSDKRGAGETQYF.

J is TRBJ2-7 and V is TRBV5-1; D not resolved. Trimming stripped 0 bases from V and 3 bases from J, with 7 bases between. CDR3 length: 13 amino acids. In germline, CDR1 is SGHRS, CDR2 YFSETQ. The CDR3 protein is CASSLEANYEQYF. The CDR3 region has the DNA TGCGCCAGCAGCTTGGAAGCGAACTACGAGCAGTACTTC.

The CDR3 DNA sequence: TGTGCCAGCAGACAGTTTTCTGGGGCCAACGTCCTGACTTTC. This translates into CASRQFSGANVLTF. The V gene is TRBV21-1, the J gene TRBJ2-6; TRBD1 was called by the table and not checked on the DNA. TRBV21-1 is annotated as a pseudogene. This CDR3 is 14 amino acids long.

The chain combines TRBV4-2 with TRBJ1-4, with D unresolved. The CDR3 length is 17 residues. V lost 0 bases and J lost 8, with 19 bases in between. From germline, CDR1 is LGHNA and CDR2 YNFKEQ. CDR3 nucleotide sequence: TGTGCCAGCAGCCAAGAACTGGGGAGGGAATTGCGAGAAAAACTGTTTTTT. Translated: CASSQELGRELREKLFF.

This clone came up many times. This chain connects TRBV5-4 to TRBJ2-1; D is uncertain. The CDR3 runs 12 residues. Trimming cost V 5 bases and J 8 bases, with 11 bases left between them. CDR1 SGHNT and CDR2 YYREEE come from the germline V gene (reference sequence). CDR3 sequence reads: CASRSGDDEQFF. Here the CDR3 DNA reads TGTGCCAGCAGATCAGGTGACGATGAGCAGTTCTTC.

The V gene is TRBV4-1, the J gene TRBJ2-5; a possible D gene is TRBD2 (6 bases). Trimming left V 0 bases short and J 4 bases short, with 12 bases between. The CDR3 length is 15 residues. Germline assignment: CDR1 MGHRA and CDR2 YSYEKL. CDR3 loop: CASSQDTGEGETQYF. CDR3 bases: TGCGCCAGCAGCCAAGACACGGGGGAAGGAGAGACCCAGTACTTC.

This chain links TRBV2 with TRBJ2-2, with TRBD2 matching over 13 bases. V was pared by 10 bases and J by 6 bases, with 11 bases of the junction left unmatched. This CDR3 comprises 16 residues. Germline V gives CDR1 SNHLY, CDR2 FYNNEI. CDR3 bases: TGTGCCACCGCCGGGAGGGGACTAGCGGGGCCCGGGGAGCTGTTTTTT. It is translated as CATAGRGLAGPGELFF.

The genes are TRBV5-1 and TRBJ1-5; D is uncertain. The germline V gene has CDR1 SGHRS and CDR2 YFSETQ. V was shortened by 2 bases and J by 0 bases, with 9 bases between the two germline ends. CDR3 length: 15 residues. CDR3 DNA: TGCGCCAGCAGCTTTGGACTAGATAGCAATCAGCCCCAGCATTTT. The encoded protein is CASSFGLDSNQPQHF.

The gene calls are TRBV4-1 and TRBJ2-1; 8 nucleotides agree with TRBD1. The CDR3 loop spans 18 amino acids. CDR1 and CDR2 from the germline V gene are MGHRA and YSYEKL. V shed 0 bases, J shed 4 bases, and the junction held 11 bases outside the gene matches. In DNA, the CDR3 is TGCGCCAGCAGCCAAGACAACCAGGGGGCGCCGGGGTACAATGAGCAGTTCTTC. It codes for CASSQDNQGAPGYNEQFF.

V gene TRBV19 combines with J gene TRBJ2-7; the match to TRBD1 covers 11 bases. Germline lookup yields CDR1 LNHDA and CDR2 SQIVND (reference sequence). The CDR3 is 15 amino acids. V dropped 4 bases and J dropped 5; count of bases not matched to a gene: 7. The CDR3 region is CASSKGTGGFDEQYF. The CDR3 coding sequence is TGTGCCAGTAGTAAAGGGACAGGGGGATTCGACGAGCAGTACTTC.

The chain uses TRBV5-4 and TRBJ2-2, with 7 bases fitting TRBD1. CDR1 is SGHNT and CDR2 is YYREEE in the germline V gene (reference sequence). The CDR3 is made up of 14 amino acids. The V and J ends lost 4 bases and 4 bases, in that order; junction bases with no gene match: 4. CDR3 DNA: TGTGCCAGCAGCCCCCGGGACAGCACCGGGGAGCTGTTTTTT. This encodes CASSPRDSTGELFF. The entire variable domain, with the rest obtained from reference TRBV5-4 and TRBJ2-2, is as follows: ETGVTQSPTHLIKTRGQQVTLRCSSQSGHNTVSWYQQALGQGPQFIFQYYREEENGRGNFPPRFSGLQFPNYSSELNVNALELDDSALYLCASSPRDSTGELFFGEGSRLTVL.

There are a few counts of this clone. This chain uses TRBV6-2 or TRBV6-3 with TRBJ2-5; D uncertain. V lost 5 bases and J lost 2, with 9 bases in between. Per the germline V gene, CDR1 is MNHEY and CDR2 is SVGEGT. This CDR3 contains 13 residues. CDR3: CASSLRSQETQYF. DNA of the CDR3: TGTGCCAGCAGTCTCAGGTCTCAAGAGACCCAGTACTTC.

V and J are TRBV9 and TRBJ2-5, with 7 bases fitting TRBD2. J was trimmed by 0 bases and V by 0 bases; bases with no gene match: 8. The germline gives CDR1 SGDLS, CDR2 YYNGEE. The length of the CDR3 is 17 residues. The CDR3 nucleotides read TGTGCCAGCAGCGTAGCAGTCGGGGGGTCGTACCAAGAGACCCAGTACTTC. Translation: CASSVAVGGSYQETQYF.

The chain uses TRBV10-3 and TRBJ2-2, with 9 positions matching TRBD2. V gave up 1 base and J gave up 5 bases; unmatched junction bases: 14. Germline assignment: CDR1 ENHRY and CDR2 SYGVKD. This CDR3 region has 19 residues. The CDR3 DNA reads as TGTGCCATCAGTGAGTTTGTCGCTAGCGGGGAAAGAGGGACCGGGGAGCTGTTTTTT. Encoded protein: CAISEFVASGERGTGELFF.

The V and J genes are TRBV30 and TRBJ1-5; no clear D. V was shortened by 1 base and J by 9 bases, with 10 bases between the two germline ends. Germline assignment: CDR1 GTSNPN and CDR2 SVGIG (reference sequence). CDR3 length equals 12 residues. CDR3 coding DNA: TGTGCCTGGAGTGAACCCACGCGGCCCCAGCATTTT. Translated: CAWSEPTRPQHF.

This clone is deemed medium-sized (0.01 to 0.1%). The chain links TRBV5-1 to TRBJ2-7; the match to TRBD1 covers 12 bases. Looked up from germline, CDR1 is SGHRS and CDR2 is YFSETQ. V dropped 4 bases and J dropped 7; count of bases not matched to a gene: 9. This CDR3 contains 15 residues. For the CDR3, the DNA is TGCGCCAGCAGCAAAGCCGGGACAGGGGGCAAGGAGCAGTACTTC. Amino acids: CASSKAGTGGKEQYF.

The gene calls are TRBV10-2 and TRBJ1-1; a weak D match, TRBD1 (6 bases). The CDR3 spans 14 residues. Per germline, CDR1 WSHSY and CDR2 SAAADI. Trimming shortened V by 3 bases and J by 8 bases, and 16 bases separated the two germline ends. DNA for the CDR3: TGCGCCAGCAGTGATGGACAGAGGTTCACCGAAGCTTTCTTT. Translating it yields CASSDGQRFTEAFF.

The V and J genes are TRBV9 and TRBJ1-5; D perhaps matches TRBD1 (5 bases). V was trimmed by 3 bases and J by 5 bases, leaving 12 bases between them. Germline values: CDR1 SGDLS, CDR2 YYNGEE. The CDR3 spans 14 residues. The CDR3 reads CASSASSGDQPQHF. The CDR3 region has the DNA TGTGCCAGCAGCGCCTCATCGGGGGATCAGCCCCAGCATTTT.

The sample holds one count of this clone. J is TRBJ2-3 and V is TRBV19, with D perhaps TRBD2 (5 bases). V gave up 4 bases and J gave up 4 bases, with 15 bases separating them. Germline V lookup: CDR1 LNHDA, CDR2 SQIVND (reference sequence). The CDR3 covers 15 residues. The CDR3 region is CASSKDAGVADTQYF. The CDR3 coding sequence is TGTGCCAGTAGTAAAGACGCGGGCGTTGCAGATACGCAGTATTTT.

CDR3 loop: CASSLTGTSLYNEQFF. CDR3 DNA sequence: TGTGCCAGCAGCTTAACGGGGACTAGCCTTTACAATGAGCAGTTCTTC. The rearrangement joins TRBV7-3 to TRBJ2-1; 9 positions match TRBD2. The V gene's germline CDR1 is SGHTA and CDR2 FQGTGA. The CDR3 is 16 residues long. Germline trimming cut 0 bases from V and 4 bases from J; bases unmatched to any gene: 4.

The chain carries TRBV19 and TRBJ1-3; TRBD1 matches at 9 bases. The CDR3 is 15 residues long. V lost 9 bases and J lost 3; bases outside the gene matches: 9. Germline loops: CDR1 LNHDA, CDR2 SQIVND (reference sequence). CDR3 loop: CASDIGTGNGNTIYF. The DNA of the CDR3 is TGTGCCAGCGATATTGGGACAGGGAATGGAAACACCATATATTTT.

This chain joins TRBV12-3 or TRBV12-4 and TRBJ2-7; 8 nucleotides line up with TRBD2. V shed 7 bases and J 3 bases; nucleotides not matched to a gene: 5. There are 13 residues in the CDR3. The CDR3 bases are TGTGCCAGCACTGGTAGCGGGAACTACGAGCAGTACTTC. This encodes CASTGSGNYEQYF.

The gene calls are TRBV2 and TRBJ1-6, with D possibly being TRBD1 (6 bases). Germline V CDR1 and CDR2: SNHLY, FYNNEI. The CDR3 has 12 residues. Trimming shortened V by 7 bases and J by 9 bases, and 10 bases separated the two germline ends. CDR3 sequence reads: CASTRGGSPLHF. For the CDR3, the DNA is TGTGCCAGCACGAGGGGGGGTTCACCCCTCCACTTT.